This T cell receptor beta chain was sequenced for a study of neurological immune-mediated disorders. This clonotype showed up many times. CDR3 length: 16 residues. Trimming stripped 7 bases from V and 3 bases from J, with 18 bases between. Each TCR transcript was tagged with a 10-nucleotide random UMI during 5'RACE. In each sequencing run, over 170 million TCR-beta sequences were generated from 15-18 subjects. TCRdb ran MiXCR on the 5' RACE reads and lists one entry per CDR3 protein. In the table there are approximately 82,000 distinct CDR3 sequences, less than 15% of which are singletons. Time point defined: longitudinal time-point 2.

The rearrangement uses TRBV12-3 or TRBV12-4 and TRBJ2-2; possible D gene TRBD2, 6 bases. This sequence was found in a female donor with HTLV-1-associated myelopathy (HAM/TSP). The sample consisted of PBMCs. The CDR3 here is CASTPSAGPDTGELFF. The CDR3, as DNA: TGTGCCAGCACCCCTTCGGCGGGGCCGGACACCGGGGAGCTGTTTTTT.